The clone carrying this TCR beta chain appeared many times. Its target is not known. This CDR3 is 16 amino acids long. The V gene end was trimmed by 4 bases and the J gene end by 12 bases; junction bases not matched to a gene: 17. CDR1 is MNHEY, CDR2 SMNVEV, per germline (reference sequence). RNA transcripts served as the template for amplifying TCR beta CDR3 regions. The study used the HTBI primer set for a first-round RT-PCR of the TCR CDR3. TCRdb recomputed calls from the multiplex PCR reads with MiXCR, one row per CDR3 protein. The sample yields 650,000 to 750,000 distinct CDR3 sequences, around 15% seen once. Patients counted as stable if ophthalmopathy did not develop within 18 months. It was uncontrolled infection, other autoimmune disease, pregnancy or lactation that excluded patients. The source of the sample is a study of T cells in Graves' hyperthyroidism and ophthalmopathy. Study conclusions and caveats: Ophthalmopathy onset followed model prediction by a median approximately seven months. Ophthalmopathy and stable hyperthyroidism were told apart by a 13 V-J model.

The clonotype was recovered from a woman aged 18-29 years with Graves' hyperthyroidism. Sequenced sample: blood. The chain is built from TRBV27 and TRBJ2-1; 8 bases align to TRBD2. The CDR3 is CASSSLGLAGTGVQFF. The CDR3 bases are TGTGCCAGCAGTTCTCTCGGACTAGCCGGGACTGGTGTGCAGTTCTTC.